One sample yielded the 5 T cell receptor beta chains listed below, sequenced in a study of blood T cell repertoires in COVID-19. The assay was immunoSEQ multiplex PCR, and TCRdb's table has in-frame clones only and misses some. The profile shows approximately 200,000 clones, 70% to 90% of them singletons. Sequencing was performed on PBMCs or T cells enriched from blood (not recorded which). The receptors originated from a woman aged 30 to 39 who had been exposed to COVID-19.

The chain links TRBV29-1 to TRBJ2-1, with 10 bases lining up with TRBD1. The CDR3 is 13 residues long. The junction had 2 bases not matched to a gene; V was cut back by 3 bases and J by 6 bases. CDR1 SQVTM and CDR2 ANQGSEA come from the germline V gene. The DNA for the CDR3 is TGCAGCGTTGACCGGGACAGGGGCAATGAGCAGTTCTTC. This translates into CSVDRDRGNEQFF.

This chain connects TRBV9 to TRBJ1-2; D is possibly TRBD1 (5 bases). In germline, CDR1 is SGDLS, CDR2 YYNGEE. V dropped 0 bases and J dropped 6 bases, with 12 bases sitting between them. The CDR3 has 14 residues. The CDR3 DNA sequence: TGTGCCAGCAGCGTAGTCGGGGGTAGCCATGGCTACACCTTC. Translation gives CASSVVGGSHGYTF.

Remarks on this clone: The sample contains more than one DNA sequence encoding this CDR3. The V gene is TRBV5-1, the J gene TRBJ1-4; 9 bases line up with TRBD1. The trim removed 2 bases at V and 7 bases at J, leaving 3 bases unmatched. The CDR3 spans 14 residues. Germline V gene data show CDR1 as SGHRS and CDR2 as YFSETQ. The DNA for the CDR3 is TGCGCCAGCAGCTTTACAGGGGGCGGTGAAAAACTGTTTTTT. It encodes CASSFTGGGEKLFF.

This clone has just one count. J is TRBJ1-2 and V is TRBV5-1; the match to TRBD1 covers 8 bases. This CDR3 contains 13 residues. The junction had 6 bases not matched to a gene; V was cut back by 6 bases and J by 5 bases. The germline V gene has CDR1 SGHRS and CDR2 YFSETQ. CDR3 protein: CASKTGERYGYTF. CDR3 nucleotides: TGCGCCAGCAAGACAGGGGAAAGGTATGGCTACACCTTC.

This rearrangement joins TRBV6-6 to TRBJ1-2; TRBD1 aligns across 8 bases. Germline-derived CDR1 and CDR2 are MNHNY and SVGAGI (reference sequence). V lost 5 bases and J lost 6; bases outside the gene matches: 8. The length of the CDR3 is 14 residues. The CDR3 protein is CASSQLDRVNGYTF. The CDR3 coding sequence is TGTGCCAGCAGTCAGTTGGACAGGGTGAATGGCTACACCTTC.